Presented here are 7 T cell receptor beta chains from one specimen sequenced in a study of shared clonotypes between healthy human individuals. The assay was immunoSEQ multiplex PCR, and TCRdb's table has in-frame clones only and misses some. The data show some 1 million clones, roughly 75% seen once. The sample comprised memory CD4+ T cells sorted from blood. Subset specified: CD45RA-negative fraction. The receptors originated from a man younger than 30 in good health.

The rearrangement joins TRBV28 to TRBJ1-3; D possibly corresponds to TRBD1 (5 bases). Per the germline V gene, CDR1 is MDHEN and CDR2 is SYDVKM. This CDR3 spans 13 amino acids. Trimming shortened V by 8 bases and J by 6 bases, and 14 bases separated the two germline ends. CDR3 bases: TGTGCCAGCCAAAAAGGGGCACCAAACACCATATATTTT. It codes for CASQKGAPNTIYF.

In its sample, this clone was seen once. The chain recombines TRBV30 with TRBJ2-2, with D perhaps matching TRBD2 (6 bases). The germline gives CDR1 GTSNPN, CDR2 SVGIG (reference sequence). There are 16 residues in the CDR3. V lost 4 bases to trimming and J lost 0 bases, with 15 bases between them. The chain's CDR3 is CAWKWRGSSNTGELFF. The CDR3 DNA reads TGTGCCTGGAAGTGGAGGGGATCCTCGAACACCGGGGAGCTGTTTTTT.

The chain employs TRBV11-2 and TRBJ2-1; the match to TRBD2 covers 9 bases. The CDR3 extends over 15 amino acids. The germline gives CDR1 SGHAT, CDR2 FQNNGV. V was pared by 3 bases and J by 7 bases, with 7 bases of the junction left unmatched. The CDR3 coding sequence is TGTGCCAGCAGCTTGCTAGCGGGAAATCGGAATGAGCAGTTCTTC. Protein product: CASSLLAGNRNEQFF.

The sample holds one count of this clone. This rearrangement joins TRBV27 to TRBJ2-2; TRBD1 might be the D (6 bases). Germline loops: CDR1 MNHEY, CDR2 SMNVEV (reference sequence). The CDR3 runs to 16 residues. Trimming cost V 8 bases and J 4 bases, with 20 bases left between them. CDR3 DNA: TGTGCCAGCCGCCTGGGCAGGGGTCGTAGCACCGGGGAGCTGTTTTTT. Protein sequence: CASRLGRGRSTGELFF.

This clone occurred once. This chain connects TRBV7-2 to TRBJ2-7, with 11 bases identical to TRBD2. Unmatched junction bases numbered 7, after V lost 6 bases and J lost 6 bases. The CDR3 spans 14 residues. Per germline, CDR1 SGHTA and CDR2 FQGNSA. CDR3: CASRKDGTSGEQYF. The CDR3 DNA sequence: TGTGCCAGCAGAAAAGATGGGACTAGCGGCGAGCAGTACTTC.

DNA of the CDR3: TGTGCCAGCAGCCCGGGGACTAGCGGTAAAAATGAGCAGTTCTTC. It specifies CASSPGTSGKNEQFF. The chain employs TRBV27 and TRBJ2-1, with TRBD2 matching over 11 bases. V shed 6 bases and J 7 bases; nucleotides not matched to a gene: 8. The CDR3 has 15 amino acids. The germline gives CDR1 MNHEY, CDR2 SMNVEV (reference sequence).

This sequence joins TRBV13 and TRBJ2-7, with a tentative D call TRBD1 (6 bases). From germline, CDR1 is PRHDT and CDR2 FYEKMQ (reference sequence). The CDR3 covers 16 residues. V lost 5 bases and J lost 2, with 19 bases in between. The CDR3 region has the DNA TGTGCCAGCAGCCCGAGCCCAGGGGATAGGCCCTACGAGCAGTACTTC. Translated, it gives CASSPSPGDRPYEQYF.